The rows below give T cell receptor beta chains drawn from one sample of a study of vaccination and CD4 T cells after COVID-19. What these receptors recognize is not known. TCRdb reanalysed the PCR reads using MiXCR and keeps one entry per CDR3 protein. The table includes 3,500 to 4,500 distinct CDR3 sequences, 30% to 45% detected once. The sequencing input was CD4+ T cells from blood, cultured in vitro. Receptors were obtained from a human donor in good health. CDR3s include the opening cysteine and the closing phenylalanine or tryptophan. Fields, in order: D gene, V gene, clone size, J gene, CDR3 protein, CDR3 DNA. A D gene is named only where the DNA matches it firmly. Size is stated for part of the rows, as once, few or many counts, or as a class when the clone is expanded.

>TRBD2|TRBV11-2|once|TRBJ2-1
CASSRGSGGYNEQFF
TGTGCCAGCAGTCGGGGGTCGGGGGGCTACAATGAGCAGTTCTTC
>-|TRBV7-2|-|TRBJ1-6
CASSPVINSPLHF
TGTGCCAGCAGCCCAGTCATTAATTCACCCCTCCACTTT
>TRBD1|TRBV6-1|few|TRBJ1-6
CASSMTGVDSPLHF
TGTGCCAGCAGTATGACAGGGGTGGATTCACCCCTCCACTTT
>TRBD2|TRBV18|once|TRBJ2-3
CASSPTGGRNTDTQYF
TGTGCCAGCTCACCCACGGGAGGAAGAAACACAGATACGCAGTATTTT
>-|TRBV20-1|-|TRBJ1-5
CSATAGDHLSQPRHF
TGCAGTGCGACCGCCGGGGACCATCTATCCCAGCCCCGGCATTTT
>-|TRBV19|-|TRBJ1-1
CASKPQGFTEAFF
TGTGCCAGTAAGCCCCAGGGGTTCACTGAAGCTTTCTTT
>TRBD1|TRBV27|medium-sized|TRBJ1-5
CASSPNRGRGNQPQHF
TGTGCCAGCAGTCCCAACAGGGGTCGTGGCAATCAGCCCCAGCATTTT
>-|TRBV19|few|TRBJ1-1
CASSIRDRAEAFF
TGTGCCAGTAGTATCCGGGATCGTGCTGAAGCTTTCTTT
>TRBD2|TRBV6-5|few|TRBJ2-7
CASSYGAGGSYEQYF
TGTGCCAGCAGTTACGGCGCGGGGGGTTCCTACGAGCAGTACTTC
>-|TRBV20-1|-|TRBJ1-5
CSARDPRGLAQHF
TGCAGTGCTAGAGACCCTCGGGGTTTAGCCCAGCATTTT
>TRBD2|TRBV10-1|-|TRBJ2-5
CATAGGGEGETQYF
TGCGCCACCGCGGGTGGCGGGGAGGGAGAGACCCAGTACTTC
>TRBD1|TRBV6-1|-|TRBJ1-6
CASSEGWGTGDEPLHF
TGTGCCAGCAGTGAAGGATGGGGGACAGGGGATGAACCCCTCCACTTT
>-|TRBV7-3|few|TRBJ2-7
CASSLGRGDAYEQYF
TGTGCCAGCAGCTTAGGCCGTGGGGATGCCTACGAGCAGTACTTC
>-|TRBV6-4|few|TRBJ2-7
CASTTGYSSYEQYF
TGTGCCAGCACGACGGGATACAGCTCCTACGAGCAGTACTTC